This TCR beta chain originates from a study of vaccination effects on CD4 cells after COVID-19. Study outcomes and limitations: By a late point after vaccination, infection- and vaccine-induced clones had shrunk markedly through clonal contraction.

A note on this clone: Its antigen remains unknown.

The data were produced by immunoSEQ multiplex PCR, yet TCRdb's version contains in-frame clones alone and is incomplete. The repertoire includes around 23,000 clones, around 69% of them detected once, and about 9.1% sits in the top ten. V dropped 4 bases and J dropped 3; count of bases not matched to a gene: 4. The CDR3 contains 16 residues. The germline V gene has CDR1 ENHRY and CDR2 SYGVKD. ViraFEST expansion of antigen-specific CD4+ T cells with viral peptide pools preceded sequencing. Subsequent to a culture period of more than 9 days, CD4+ T cells were isolated. Two-dose vaccination with either BNT162b2 or mRNA-1273 was given to the participants. Cultures used 2.1 million or so PBMC per well, roughly 11 IU/ml IL-2 and 9.5 to 10 ug/ml peptides.

Sequenced here: CD4+ T cells from PBMCs cultured with HCoV-229E spike peptides, sampled after COVID-19 vaccination. The TCR comes from a human donor who received a COVID-19 vaccine. The rearrangement uses TRBV10-3 and TRBJ1-6; 9 nucleotides match TRBD1. The DNA for the CDR3 is TGTGCCATCAGTGCGGGACAGGGCAACTATAATTCACCCCTCCACTTT. Amino acids: CAISAGQGNYNSPLHF.